The 22 T cell receptor beta chains below all came from one sample that was sequenced in a study of blood T cell repertoires in COVID-19. Profiling relied on immunoSEQ multiplex PCR, and the TCRdb table lists in-frame clones only, not all of them. This table holds tens of thousands of clones, more than 60% found once. Sequenced input: peripheral blood. These receptors were obtained from an elderly woman with active or convalescent COVID-19.

This rearrangement joins TRBV19 to TRBJ1-5, with 8 bases aligning to TRBD1. Germline CDR1 and CDR2: LNHDA and SQIVND (reference sequence). The trim removed 10 bases at V and 4 bases at J, leaving 12 bases unmatched. The CDR3 has 15 residues. CDR3 DNA sequence: TGTGCCACTCTCGTTGACAGGGGAACGAATCAGCCCCAGCATTTT. As protein: CATLVDRGTNQPQHF.

The genes are TRBV5-3 and TRBJ2-5; TRBD1 matches at 7 bases. TRBV5-3 is an ORF; its function is uncertain. V lost 0 bases, J lost 5 bases, and 4 bases stayed unmatched. The CDR3 sequence is 14 residues long. The CDR3 DNA reads TGTGCCAGAAGCTTGGGACAGGGAATGGAGACCCAGTACTTC. Residues: CARSLGQGMETQYF.

This sequence joins TRBV5-4 and TRBJ2-5, with 10 nucleotides matching TRBD2. Unmatched junction bases numbered 11, after V lost 4 bases and J lost 5 bases. Germline assignment: CDR1 SGHNT and CDR2 YYREEE (reference sequence). The CDR3 has 16 amino acids. The CDR3 nucleotides read TGTGCCAGCAGCGACGTGAAGCGGGGGGGAGGCGAGACCCAGTACTTC. It specifies CASSDVKRGGGETQYF.

This clone was found once. The gene calls are TRBV19 and TRBJ2-3; no clear D gene. V was trimmed by 6 bases and J by 1 base, leaving 14 bases between them. The CDR3 covers 15 residues. Germline-derived CDR1 and CDR2 are LNHDA and SQIVND (reference sequence). CDR3 protein: CASSLFPPGTDTQYF. The CDR3 region has the DNA TGTGCCAGTAGCCTATTCCCCCCTGGCACAGATACGCAGTATTTT.

This chain connects TRBV12-3 or TRBV12-4 to TRBJ2-7; 11 bases are shared with TRBD2. The CDR3 contains 13 residues. Trimming at V came to 4 bases and at J to 9 bases, leaving 5 bases not matched to a gene. The CDR3 reads CASSSGGTSGQYF. The CDR3 DNA reads TGTGCCAGCAGTTCGGGGGGGACTAGCGGGCAGTACTTC.

In its sample, this clone was seen once. The chain has TRBV7-9 and TRBJ2-1; 9 bases align to TRBD2. The ends lost 3 bases at V and 5 bases at J; junction bases unmatched: 5. CDR3 length: 15 residues. Germline CDR1 SEHNR, CDR2 FQNEAQ (reference sequence). CDR3 nucleotides: TGTGCCAGCAGCTTGAGCCTAGCGGGGAACAATGAGCAGTTCTTC. Translation: CASSLSLAGNNEQFF.

The rearrangement uses TRBV6-2 or TRBV6-3 and TRBJ1-5; D ambiguous. The CDR3 is 14 residues long. The V and J ends lost 5 bases and 0 bases respectively, with 8 bases between them. From germline, CDR1 is MNHEY and CDR2 SVGEGT. In nucleotides, the CDR3 is TGTGCCAGCAGTCTGTTTAATAGCAATCAGCCCCAGCATTTT. Translating gives CASSLFNSNQPQHF.

This clone was detected only once. The V gene is TRBV6-5, the J gene TRBJ2-7; TRBD2 is a possible D gene (5 bases). Trimming left V 6 bases short and J 0 bases short, with 9 bases between. Germline CDR1 and CDR2: MNHEY and SVGAGI. This CDR3 has 13 residues. The CDR3 region has the DNA TGTGCCAGCAGCGTGGGGAGCTCCTACGAGCAGTACTTC. Amino acid sequence: CASSVGSSYEQYF.

This clone was counted a few times. V gene TRBV5-6 combines with J gene TRBJ2-5; 7 bases are shared with TRBD2. CDR3 length equals 13 residues. The V and J ends lost 6 bases and 5 bases, in that order; junction bases with no gene match: 7. Per the germline V gene, CDR1 is SGHDT and CDR2 is YYEEEE. This CDR3 reads CASTGTILETQYF. As DNA, the CDR3 is TGTGCCAGCACCGGGACTATTTTGGAGACCCAGTACTTC. The full variable domain, its missing parts supplied by reference TRBV5-6 and TRBJ2-5, is DAGVTQSPTHLIKTRGQQVTLRCSPKSGHDTVSWYQQALGQGPQFIFQYYEEEERQRGNFPDRFSGHQFPNYSSELNVNALLLGDSALYLCASTGTILETQYFGPGTRLLVL.

This chain links TRBV2 with TRBJ2-7; possibly TRBD1 for D (5 bases). Deletions cut 6 bases from V and 0 bases from J, with 9 bases between. This CDR3 spans 13 amino acids. CDR1 and CDR2 from the germline V gene are SNHLY and FYNNEI. As DNA, the CDR3 is TGTGCCAGCAGAGACAGTAACTCCTACGAGCAGTACTTC. This encodes CASRDSNSYEQYF. Full variable domain (missing parts from reference TRBV2 and TRBJ2-7): EPEVTQTPSHQVTQMGQEVILRCVPISNHLYFYWYRQILGQKVEFLVSFYNNEISEKSEIFDDQFSVERPDGSNFTLKIRSTKLEDSAMYFCASRDSNSYEQYFGPGTRLTVT.

This clone was counted once. The chain has TRBV30 and TRBJ1-6; D is uncertain. Germline V gene data show CDR1 as GTSNPN and CDR2 as SVGIG (reference sequence). V lost 0 bases, J lost 9 bases, and 12 bases lay in between. This CDR3 is 14 amino acids long. The CDR3: CAWSVPGFGSPLHF. The CDR3 DNA reads TGTGCCTGGAGTGTACCGGGGTTTGGTTCACCCCTCCACTTT.

V usage is TRBV12-3 or TRBV12-4 and J usage is TRBJ1-1, with 7 bases matching TRBD1. There are 12 residues in the CDR3. The J segment lost 10 bases and the V segment lost 5 bases, leaving 7 bases of the junction unmatched. In DNA, the CDR3 is TGTGCCAGCAGTCCCGCCGGGACAGCAGCTTTCTTT. It codes for CASSPAGTAAFF.

This clone showed up just a few times. This sequence joins TRBV4-3 and TRBJ2-1, with TRBD2 matching 10 bases. V lost 5 bases to trimming and J lost 6 bases; unmatched junction nucleotides: 7. The CDR3 is made up of 15 amino acids. Germline assignment: CDR1 LGHNA and CDR2 YSLEER. CDR3 in amino acids: CASSEIAGGFNEQFF. CDR3 nucleotides: TGCGCCAGCAGCGAAATAGCGGGGGGCTTCAATGAGCAGTTCTTC.

This clone was detected many times. The rearrangement joins TRBV19 to TRBJ1-2, with TRBD1 matching over 8 bases. Per germline, CDR1 LNHDA and CDR2 SQIVND (reference sequence). The V segment lost 6 bases and the J segment 2 bases; nucleotides outside the gene matches: 5. CDR3 length equals 14 residues. CDR3 amino acids: CASRRDRGNYGYTF. Here the CDR3 DNA reads TGTGCCAGTAGGCGCGACAGGGGAAACTATGGCTACACCTTC.

The chain carries TRBV5-1 and TRBJ1-4, with D unclear. Trimming cost V 2 bases and J 0 bases, with 14 bases left between them. Germline V lookup: CDR1 SGHRS, CDR2 YFSETQ. The CDR3 has 17 amino acids. CDR3 coding DNA: TGCGCCAGCAGCTTAAGCCAGGCTTTTGCAACTAATGAAAAACTGTTTTTT. It translates to CASSLSQAFATNEKLFF.

This chain joins TRBV7-9 and TRBJ1-4; no clear D. The V gene's germline CDR1 is SEHNR and CDR2 FQNEAQ (reference sequence). CDR3 size: 14 residues. Between the trimmed V and J ends, which lost 1 base and 4 bases, there was a span of 7 bases. The CDR3 coding sequence is TGTGCCAGCAGCTTAGACGGGATTAATGAAAAACTGTTTTTT. Residues: CASSLDGINEKLFF. Supplemented by reference TRBV7-9 and TRBJ1-4, the full variable domain reads DTGVSQNPRHKITKRGQNVTFRCDPISEHNRLYWYRQTLGQGPEFLTYFQNEAQLEKSRLLSDRFSAERPKGSFSTLEIQRTEQGDSAMYLCASSLDGINEKLFFGSGTQLSVL.

J is TRBJ1-1 and V is TRBV29-1, with 7 bases aligning to TRBD1. The CDR3 extends over 13 amino acids. V shed 7 bases and J 3 bases; nucleotides not matched to a gene: 8. Germline V gene sequence: CDR1 SQVTM, CDR2 ANQGSEA. CDR3 DNA sequence: TGCAGCGACGGGACAGATGACTACACTGAAGCTTTCTTT. Protein: CSDGTDDYTEAFF.

The genes are TRBV7-2 and TRBJ1-3; D uncertain. Trimming shortened V by 5 bases and J by 3 bases, and 17 bases separated the two germline ends. This CDR3 contains 16 residues. Looked up from germline, CDR1 is SGHTA and CDR2 is FQGNSA. The chain's CDR3 is CASSMDPDHYGNTIYF. The CDR3 DNA follows: TGTGCCAGCAGCATGGATCCCGATCACTATGGAAACACCATATATTTT.

This chain links TRBV7-9 with TRBJ2-5, with unresolved D. With 5 bases removed from V and 4 bases from J, the gap between germline ends came to 14 bases. CDR3 size: 14 residues. CDR1 and CDR2 (germline): SEHNR, FQNEAQ (reference sequence). In nucleotides, the CDR3 is TGTGCCAGCAGCGAAGCCCCGCAAACAGAGACCCAGTACTTC. Translated, it gives CASSEAPQTETQYF. The whole variable domain, remainder taken from reference TRBV7-9 and TRBJ2-5, is DTGVSQNPRHKITKRGQNVTFRCDPISEHNRLYWYRQTLGQGPEFLTYFQNEAQLEKSRLLSDRFSAERPKGSFSTLEIQRTEQGDSAMYLCASSEAPQTETQYFGPGTRLLVL.

CDR3 DNA: TGTGCCAGCTCACCTGACAGGGGTCCCAATGAGCAGTTCTTC. Its translation: CASSPDRGPNEQFF. This chain connects TRBV18 to TRBJ2-1; 8 bases are shared with TRBD1. The J segment lost 6 bases and the V segment lost 3 bases, leaving 4 bases of the junction unmatched. The V gene's germline CDR1 is KGHSH and CDR2 LQKENI. This CDR3 is built from 14 residues.

V gene TRBV6-2 or TRBV6-3 combines with J gene TRBJ1-5; the D gene is possibly TRBD1 (5 bases). Trimming took off 5 bases at V and 3 bases at J, with 14 bases between the two ends. The germline CDR1 and CDR2 sequences are MNHEY and SVGEGT. This CDR3 contains 15 residues. CDR3 DNA: TGTGCCAGCAGTGACCGACAGATACTCAATCAGCCCCAGCATTTT. Protein sequence: CASSDRQILNQPQHF.

This chain joins TRBV18 and TRBJ2-7, with D perhaps matching TRBD2 (6 bases). The CDR3 consists of 13 residues. Between the trimmed V and J ends, which lost 3 bases and 6 bases, there was a span of 12 bases. Germline V gene sequence: CDR1 KGHSH, CDR2 LQKENI. As DNA, the CDR3 is TGTGCCAGCTCACCTGGGCGGGGTAGCGAGCAGTACTTC. The encoded protein is CASSPGRGSEQYF.